The present T cell receptor (beta chain) was sequenced within a study of T-cell memory formation after mild COVID-19. Study details: The study found TCR clusters largely donor specific.

The study, taken as a whole, reports: Some SARS-CoV-2-responding clones were already detected in memory before infection.

This clonotype was seen only a few times. The antigen remains unidentified. TCRdb re-derived calls from the 5' RACE reads in MiXCR, one entry per CDR3 protein. The sample yields 550,000 to 650,000 distinct CDR3 sequences, 17% seen once. The germline V and J ends were trimmed by 2 bases and 3 bases, with 14 bases remaining between them. The CDR3 extends over 15 amino acids. This TCR came from an adult woman who had mild COVID-19 (a few samples of this study predate the infection). Cell type and time point are not known. The sequenced material came from PBMCs or a T cell subset sorted from them (not recorded which). The J gene is TRBJ2-7, the V gene TRBV12-3 or TRBV12-4, with D tentatively TRBD1 or TRBD2 (6 bases each). DNA for the CDR3: TGTGCCAGCAGTTTACGGGGGCGGGAAATCTACGAGCAGTACTTC. Amino acid sequence: CASSLRGREIYEQYF.